This paragraph reports one TCR beta chain. What it binds is unknown. A much more abundant neighbour one base away suggests this may be a read error. A second PCR, run for about 7 to 12 cycles, used a sample-barcoded 5' primer plus a J-beta primer mix. One entry per CDR3 protein, called by TCRdb with MiXCR from the 5' RACE reads. The table records 750,000 to 950,000 distinct CDR3 sequences, almost 30% of them present only once. The data were taken from a study of blood T cells in healthy people across ages. The CDR3 runs to 14 residues. Looked up from germline, CDR1 is SGHAT and CDR2 is FQNNGV. General study findings and limits: Per million T cells, TCR beta diversity dropped roughly linearly as age increased.

This sample also belongs to another study, concerning T cells of mothers and their children.

This clonotype originated in a woman in her thirties or forties in good health. V gene TRBV11-2 combines with J gene TRBJ2-5; 8 bases align to TRBD2. TRBJ2-7 explains the end of the DNA better; the J call may be wrong. Sequences were obtained from blood. This chain's CDR3 is CASSFGRGDYEQYF. CDR3 nucleotides: TGTGCCAGCAGCTTTGGGCGGGGGGACTACGAGCAGTACTTC.